The 17 T cell receptor beta chains below all came from one sample that was sequenced in a study of shared clonotypes between healthy human individuals. Profiled with immunoSEQ multiplex PCR; TCRdb holds only in-frame clones, not every one. The repertoire holds roughly 2.2 million clones, with 93% as singletons. The sequenced sample was naive CD4+ T cells from PBMCs. Subset of the sample: CD45RA+ positively selected. The source is a man aged 18 to 35 in good health. Some clones in this sample may be carry-over from other donors' samples.

This sequence joins TRBV11-3 and TRBJ2-1; 13 nucleotides match TRBD2. The CDR3 length is 19 residues. V shed 7 bases, J shed 8 bases, and the junction held 20 bases outside the gene matches. CDR1 and CDR2 from the germline V gene are SGHNT and YENEEA. The CDR3 spells CASTDRTSGSLWEEDEQFF. CDR3 sequence (DNA): TGTGCCAGCACCGACAGGACTAGCGGGAGTTTATGGGAAGAAGATGAGCAGTTCTTC.

Only one count was recorded for this clone. The CDR3 bases are TGTGCCAGCAGTGACCAGGGTAGCGGGGCCCGCGAGCAGTACTTC. Its translation is CASSDQGSGAREQYF. The chain uses TRBV6-1 and TRBJ2-7; 8 nucleotides line up with TRBD2. The CDR3 totals 15 residues. Germline CDR1 and CDR2: MNHNS and SASEGT. V lost 3 bases and J lost 6; bases outside the gene matches: 10.

The chain combines TRBV7-6 with TRBJ2-1, with 10 bases matching TRBD2. V was pared by 3 bases and J by 0 bases, with 5 bases of the junction left unmatched. This CDR3 has 17 residues. Germline CDR1 reads SGHVS; CDR2 reads FNYEAQ. CDR3 residues: CASSFRPSGSSYNEQFF. The CDR3 DNA reads as TGTGCCAGCAGCTTTAGGCCTAGCGGGAGCTCCTACAATGAGCAGTTCTTC.

This clone was seen only once. The identical CDR3 is also encoded by other nucleotide sequences in the sample. This sequence joins TRBV2 and TRBJ2-3; D is ambiguous. This CDR3 has 13 residues. V gave up 7 bases and J gave up 0 bases, with 8 bases separating them. CDR1 and CDR2 (germline): SNHLY, FYNNEI. Here the CDR3 reads CASNLDSTDTQYF. For the CDR3, the DNA is TGTGCCAGCAATCTCGACAGCACAGATACGCAGTATTTT. Drawing the rest from reference TRBV2 and TRBJ2-3, the complete variable domain is EPEVTQTPSHQVTQMGQEVILRCVPISNHLYFYWYRQILGQKVEFLVSFYNNEISEKSEIFDDQFSVERPDGSNFTLKIRSTKLEDSAMYFCASNLDSTDTQYFGPGTRLTVL.

This chain uses TRBV7-2 with TRBJ1-2; the D gene is possibly TRBD1 (5 bases). This CDR3 has 14 residues. With 4 bases removed from V and 0 bases from J, the gap between germline ends came to 9 bases. From germline, CDR1 is SGHTA and CDR2 FQGNSA. As DNA, the CDR3 is TGTGCCAGCAGCTATGGGACGTCTAACTATGGCTACACCTTC. Protein product: CASSYGTSNYGYTF.

The chain recombines TRBV6-1 with TRBJ2-3; D may match TRBD1 or TRBD2 (5 bases each). Trimming removed 4 bases from V and 0 bases from J, with 17 bases in between. The germline gives CDR1 MNHNS, CDR2 SASEGT. There are 17 residues in the CDR3. The CDR3 is CASSGGARARSTDTQYF. DNA for the CDR3: TGTGCCAGCAGTGGAGGGGCCCGCGCCAGAAGCACAGATACGCAGTATTTT.

The chain has TRBV5-1 and TRBJ2-5; D may correspond to TRBD1 or TRBD2 (6 bases each). CDR1 SGHRS and CDR2 YFSETQ come from the germline V gene. V was trimmed by 4 bases and J by 5 bases, leaving 18 bases between them. The CDR3 has 15 amino acids. CDR3 DNA: TGCGCCAGCAGCAGGGGGGACGGTGTGGGTGAGACCCAGTACTTC. It specifies CASSRGDGVGETQYF.

For this clone: The identical CDR3 is also encoded by other nucleotide sequences in the sample. The chain combines TRBV5-1 with TRBJ2-7, with 11 bases identical to TRBD1. The germline gives CDR1 SGHRS, CDR2 YFSETQ. V shed 4 bases and J 1 base; nucleotides not matched to a gene: 1. The CDR3 runs 14 residues. CDR3 residues: CASSGTGGSYEQYF. DNA for the CDR3: TGCGCCAGCAGCGGGACAGGGGGGTCCTACGAGCAGTACTTC.

The V gene is TRBV2, the J gene TRBJ1-5, with D uncertain. The CDR3 has 15 residues. Trimming removed 6 bases at V and 4 bases at J, with 16 bases between. CDR1 and CDR2 (germline): SNHLY, FYNNEI. The CDR3 is CASRPGSGGNQPQHF. The CDR3 DNA is TGTGCCAGCAGACCTGGGTCCGGAGGGAATCAGCCCCAGCATTTT.

The V gene is TRBV27, the J gene TRBJ2-7, with 10 bases aligning to TRBD2. Trimming removed 10 bases from V and 2 bases from J; junction bases left unmatched: 5. There are 13 residues in the CDR3. Germline V gene lookup returns CDR1 MNHEY and CDR2 SMNVEV (reference sequence). CDR3 nucleotide sequence: TGTGCCACCAGAGCGGGAGGGCCCTACGAGCAGTACTTC. Encoded protein: CATRAGGPYEQYF.

The chain carries TRBV29-1 and TRBJ1-3; weak D call: TRBD1 (6 bases). The CDR3 has 14 residues. From germline, CDR1 is SQVTM and CDR2 ANQGSEA. V was trimmed by 5 bases and J by 2 bases, leaving 13 bases between them. For the CDR3, the DNA is TGCAGCGTTCACTCCGGGACAACTGGAAACACCATATATTTT. Its protein product is CSVHSGTTGNTIYF.

The chain employs TRBV7-9 and TRBJ2-7, with 11 bases fitting TRBD1. The CDR3 is 19 residues long. The J segment lost 0 bases and the V segment lost 2 bases, leaving 12 bases of the junction unmatched. The germline CDR1 and CDR2 sequences are SEHNR and FQNEAQ (reference sequence). The DNA for the CDR3 is TGTGCCAGCAGCTTATGGACAGGGGGCCTCACCTTTAACTCCTACGAGCAGTACTTC. Its translation: CASSLWTGGLTFNSYEQYF.

The chain combines TRBV2 with TRBJ1-3; no firm D call. Trimming shortened V by 0 bases and J by 4 bases, and 16 bases separated the two germline ends. Germline V gives CDR1 SNHLY, CDR2 FYNNEI. The CDR3 runs 17 residues. The CDR3 region is CASSEALGRSRGNTIYF. The CDR3, as DNA: TGTGCCAGCAGTGAAGCGCTTGGTAGATCTCGGGGAAACACCATATATTTT.

This chain joins TRBV9 and TRBJ2-1, with TRBD1 matching over 8 bases. V shed 3 bases and J 4 bases; nucleotides not matched to a gene: 6. The germline gives CDR1 SGDLS, CDR2 YYNGEE. The CDR3 is made up of 15 amino acids. The CDR3 here is CASSGPGQGYNEQFF. CDR3 nucleotide sequence: TGTGCCAGCAGCGGACCCGGACAGGGTTACAATGAGCAGTTCTTC.

V usage is TRBV18 and J usage is TRBJ2-1, with TRBD2 identical over 11 bases. The germline gives CDR1 KGHSH, CDR2 LQKENI. J gave up 4 bases and V 4 bases, and 3 bases lay outside the gene matches. The length of the CDR3 is 15 residues. The CDR3 spells CASSQGLAAYNEQFF. CDR3 coding DNA: TGTGCCAGCTCACAGGGACTAGCGGCATACAATGAGCAGTTCTTC.

V usage is TRBV7-9 and J usage is TRBJ1-1; D is unclear. The CDR3 consists of 13 residues. Germline assignment: CDR1 SEHNR and CDR2 FQNEAQ (reference sequence). The V gene lost 2 bases and the J gene lost 1 base, with 5 bases spanning the gap. The CDR3 DNA reads as TGTGCCAGCAGCTTACTAAGGAACACTGAAGCTTTCTTT. It yields the protein CASSLLRNTEAFF.

The chain combines TRBV5-4 with TRBJ1-5; D ambiguous. The CDR3 covers 18 residues. V lost 3 bases, J lost 3 bases, and 22 bases lay in between. CDR1 and CDR2 from the germline V gene are SGHNT and YYREEE (reference sequence). CDR3 coding DNA: TGTGCCAGCAGCTCCTCCCGGGAGCAAGGCCGAGTCAATCAGCCCCAGCATTTT. Translated, it gives CASSSSREQGRVNQPQHF.